The sequence of this T cell receptor beta chain was determined in a study of T cells in Graves' hyperthyroidism and ophthalmopathy. This clonotype showed up many times. Researchers took RNA transcripts and amplified the TCR beta CDR3 regions from them. The TCR CDR3 was amplified in a first-round RT-PCR using the HTBI primer set. TCRdb fed the multiplex PCR reads into MiXCR, producing one record per CDR3 protein. The sample has some 250,000 distinct CDR3 sequences; approximately 15% are singletons. The germline V gene has CDR1 MNHEY and CDR2 SMNVEV (reference sequence). This CDR3 region has 17 residues. J was trimmed by 3 bases and V by 1 base; bases with no gene match: 10.

This chain connects TRBV27 to TRBJ2-7, with 9 bases lining up with TRBD1. Material: blood. This receptor was taken from a woman aged 40 to 50 with Graves' hyperthyroidism that later progressed to Graves' ophthalmopathy. The CDR3, as DNA: TGTGCCAGCAGTTTATACCCACCTCCGGGACAGGGCTACGAGCAGTACTTC. Residues: CASSLYPPPGQGYEQYF.